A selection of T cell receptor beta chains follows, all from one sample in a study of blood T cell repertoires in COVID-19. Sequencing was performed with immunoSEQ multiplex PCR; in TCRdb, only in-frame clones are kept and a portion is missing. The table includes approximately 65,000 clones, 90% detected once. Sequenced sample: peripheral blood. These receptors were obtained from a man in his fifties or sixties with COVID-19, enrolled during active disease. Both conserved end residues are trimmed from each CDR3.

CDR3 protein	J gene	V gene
ASSPGQGPEKLF	TRBJ1-4	TRBV6-5
ASSIRGETEAF	TRBJ1-1	TRBV4-1
ATSDPGGAGETQY	TRBJ2-5	TRBV24-1
ASSIKPTNTGELF	TRBJ2-2	TRBV19
ASKQDRDTEAF	TRBJ1-1	TRBV12-3/TRBV12-4
ASSQGWGNTDTQY	TRBJ2-3	TRBV7-2
ASSQHRLGLDEQF	TRBJ2-1	TRBV3-1/TRBV3-2
ASSLAGGNTEAF	TRBJ1-1	TRBV5-4
ASSPGGRMGGYT	TRBJ1-2	TRBV7-2
ASSLSGDTYEQY	TRBJ2-7	TRBV7-8
ASSPAGASGNTIY	TRBJ1-3	TRBV4-1
ASSLGQRDSNQPQH	TRBJ1-5	TRBV7-2
ATSVRQPQH	TRBJ1-5	TRBV24-1
ASSIDRTVEAF	TRBJ1-1	TRBV19
ASSLEQGYDQPQH	TRBJ1-5	TRBV5-8
ASSKTIAGSSTDTQY	TRBJ2-3	TRBV18
ASSLASAGESEQY	TRBJ2-7	TRBV5-1
ASSPSGQALLNTEAF	TRBJ1-1	TRBV18
AISTLAGGLEQF	TRBJ2-1	TRBV10-3
ATSRDSGGFRSYNEQF	TRBJ2-1	TRBV15
ASSLGLQGADTQY	TRBJ2-3	TRBV5-1
ASSFHAGGSVGEQF	TRBJ2-1	TRBV6-5
ASSPRGGAKNNEKLF	TRBJ1-4	TRBV16
ASSESVTSSTDTQY	TRBJ2-3	TRBV6-1